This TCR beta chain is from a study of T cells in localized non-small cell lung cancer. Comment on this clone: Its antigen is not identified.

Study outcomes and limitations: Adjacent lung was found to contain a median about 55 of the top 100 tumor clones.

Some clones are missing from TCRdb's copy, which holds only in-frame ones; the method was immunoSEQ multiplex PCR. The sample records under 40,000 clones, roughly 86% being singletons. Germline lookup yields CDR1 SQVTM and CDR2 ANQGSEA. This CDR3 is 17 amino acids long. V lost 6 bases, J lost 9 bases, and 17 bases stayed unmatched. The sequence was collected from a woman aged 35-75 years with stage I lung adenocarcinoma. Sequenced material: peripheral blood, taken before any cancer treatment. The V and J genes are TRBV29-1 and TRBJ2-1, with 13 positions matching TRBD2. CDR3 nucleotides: TGCAGCGTGTCGACCGGGACTAGCGGGACGATGCTGAGTGAGCAGTTCTTC. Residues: CSVSTGTSGTMLSEQFF.